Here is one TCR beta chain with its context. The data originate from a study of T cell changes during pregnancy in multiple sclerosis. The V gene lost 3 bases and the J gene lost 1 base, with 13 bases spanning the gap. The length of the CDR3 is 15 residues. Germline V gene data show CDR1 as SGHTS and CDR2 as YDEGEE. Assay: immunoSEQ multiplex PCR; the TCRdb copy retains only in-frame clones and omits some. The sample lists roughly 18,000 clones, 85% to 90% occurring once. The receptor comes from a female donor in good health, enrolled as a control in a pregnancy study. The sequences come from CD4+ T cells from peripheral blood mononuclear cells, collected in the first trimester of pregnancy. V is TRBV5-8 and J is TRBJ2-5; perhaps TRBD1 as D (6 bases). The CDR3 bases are TGTGCCAGCAGCTCGTCCGGGACACCCCAAGAGACCCAGTACTTC. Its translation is CASSSSGTPQETQYF.